One T cell receptor (beta chain) is described in this entry. These data belong to a study of OX40 agonist ivuxolimab in advanced cancers. Study as a whole: At 82.7% male, the cohort had a mean age of approximately 64 years, ranging from about 23 to 79.

Libraries were prepared by immunoSEQ multiplex PCR; TCRdb keeps only in-frame clonotypes and omits some of them. The sample contains 50,000 to 55,000 clones, roughly four fifths of which appear only once. The sequences come from CD4+ or CD8+ T cells sorted from blood, collected in a trial of the OX40 agonist ivuxolimab. The sequence derives from an adult with an advanced solid tumor such as melanoma, head and neck, liver or kidney cancer.

The CDR3 spells CASTADSQETQYF. CDR3 sequence (DNA): TGTGCCAGCACCGCCGACTCCCAAGAGACCCAGTACTTC. The chain is built from TRBV5-5 and TRBJ2-5; no clear D gene. Trimming pared 6 bases from V and 1 base from J, leaving 10 bases between. From germline, CDR1 is SGHKS and CDR2 YYEKEE (reference sequence). The CDR3 spans 13 residues.